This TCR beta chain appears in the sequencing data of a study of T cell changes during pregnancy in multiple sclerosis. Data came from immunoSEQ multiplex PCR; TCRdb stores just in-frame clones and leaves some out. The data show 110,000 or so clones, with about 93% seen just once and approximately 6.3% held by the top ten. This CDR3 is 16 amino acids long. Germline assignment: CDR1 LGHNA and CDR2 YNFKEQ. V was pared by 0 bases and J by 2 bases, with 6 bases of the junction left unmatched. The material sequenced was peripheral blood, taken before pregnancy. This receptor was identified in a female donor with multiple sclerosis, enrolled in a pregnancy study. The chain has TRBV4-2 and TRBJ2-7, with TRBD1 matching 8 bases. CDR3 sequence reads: CASSQDTTGATYEQYF. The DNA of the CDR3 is TGTGCCAGCAGCCAAGATACGACAGGGGCGACCTACGAGCAGTACTTC.